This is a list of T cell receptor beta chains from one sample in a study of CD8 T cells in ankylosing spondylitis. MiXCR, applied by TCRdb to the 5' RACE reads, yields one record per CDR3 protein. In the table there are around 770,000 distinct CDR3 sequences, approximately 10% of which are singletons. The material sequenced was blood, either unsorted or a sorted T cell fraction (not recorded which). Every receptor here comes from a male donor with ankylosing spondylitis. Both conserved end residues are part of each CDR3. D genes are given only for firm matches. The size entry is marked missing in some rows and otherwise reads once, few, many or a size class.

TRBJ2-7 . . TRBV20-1 CSARQGYSYEQYF TGCAGTGCTAGACAGGGCTACTCCTACGAGCAGTACTTC
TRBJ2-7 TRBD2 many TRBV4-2 CASSQGTSGGAYEQYF TGTGCCAGCAGCCAAGGGACTAGCGGGGGGGCCTACGAGCAGTACTTC
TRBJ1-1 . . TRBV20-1 CSATPQGNTEAFF TGCAGTGCTACTCCGCAGGGGAACACTGAAGCTTTCTTT
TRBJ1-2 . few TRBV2 CASSEAPAPYGYTF TGTGCCAGCAGTGAAGCCCCAGCGCCGTATGGCTACACCTTC
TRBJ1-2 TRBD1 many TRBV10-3 CAISGDSDYGYTF TGTGCCATCAGTGGGGACAGCGACTATGGCTACACCTTC
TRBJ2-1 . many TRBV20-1 CSAAGEQFF TGCAGTGCCGCAGGAGAGCAGTTCTTC
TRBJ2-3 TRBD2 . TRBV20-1 CSALAGGDTQYF TGCAGTGCTCTAGCGGGGGGAGATACGCAGTATTTT
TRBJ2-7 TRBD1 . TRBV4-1 CASSQDWDRPYYEQYF TGCGCCAGCAGCCAAGATTGGGACAGACCTTATTACGAGCAGTACTTC
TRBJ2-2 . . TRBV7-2 CASSLIRELFF TGTGCCAGCAGCTTAATCCGGGAGCTGTTTTTT
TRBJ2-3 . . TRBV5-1 CASNSNTDTQYF TGCGCCAGCAATAGCAACACAGATACGCAGTATTTT
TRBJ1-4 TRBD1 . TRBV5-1 CASSSGTEEKLFF TGCGCCAGCAGTTCCGGGACAGAGGAAAAACTGTTTTTT
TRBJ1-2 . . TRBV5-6 CASSLFQGYGYTF TGTGCCAGCAGCTTGTTTCAGGGGTATGGCTACACCTTC
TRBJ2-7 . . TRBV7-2 CASSNQGLEYEQYF TGTGCCAGCAGTAACCAGGGGTTGGAATACGAGCAGTACTTC
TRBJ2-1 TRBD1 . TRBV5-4 CASSKIQGAEQFF TGTGCCAGCAGCAAAATACAGGGGGCTGAGCAGTTCTTC
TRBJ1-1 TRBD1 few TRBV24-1 CATKTVTGALNTEAFF TGTGCCACCAAGACCGTGACAGGGGCCTTGAACACTGAAGCTTTCTTT
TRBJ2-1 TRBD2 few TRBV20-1 CSARGTSGSLEQFF TGCAGTGCTAGAGGGACTAGCGGGAGTTTGGAGCAGTTCTTC
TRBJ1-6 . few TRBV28 CATNVGDSPLHF TGTGCCACCAATGTCGGGGATTCACCCCTCCACTTT
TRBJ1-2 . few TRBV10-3 CAISASYQDGYTF TGTGCCATCAGTGCCTCCTATCAAGATGGCTACACCTTC
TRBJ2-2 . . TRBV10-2 CASSERTPNTGELFF TGCGCCAGCAGTGAGCGGACACCGAACACCGGGGAGCTGTTTTTT
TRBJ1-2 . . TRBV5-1 CASSLIPGPIRGYTF TGCGCCAGCAGCCTAATTCCGGGACCTATTAGGGGCTACACCTTC
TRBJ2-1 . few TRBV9 CATSQGGGPSNEQFF TGTGCCACCTCCCAAGGGGGGGGGCCCTCCAATGAGCAGTTCTTC
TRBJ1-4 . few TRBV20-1 CSARRLAGGVFF TGCAGTGCTAGAAGGTTGGCCGGGGGGGTGTTTTTT
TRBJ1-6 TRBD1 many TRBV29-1 CSVGTGRDSPLHF TGCAGCGTCGGGACAGGGAGAGATTCACCCCTCCACTTT
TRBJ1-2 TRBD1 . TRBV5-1 CASSKGQGAADYGYTF TGCGCCAGCAGCAAGGGACAGGGGGCGGCGGACTATGGCTACACCTTC
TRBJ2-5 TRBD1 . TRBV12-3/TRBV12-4 CASSLRGTGGQETQYF TGTGCCAGCAGTTTAAGGGGGACAGGGGGTCAAGAGACCCAGTACTTC
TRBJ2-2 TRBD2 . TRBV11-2 CASSLVAAGLAEGRTGELFF TGTGCCAGCAGCTTAGTAGCAGCGGGACTAGCAGAGGGTCGCACCGGGGAGCTGTTTTTT
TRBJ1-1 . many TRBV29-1 CSVVQGNTEAFF TGCAGCGTTGTGCAGGGAAACACTGAAGCTTTCTTT
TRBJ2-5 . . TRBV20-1 CSAADRPETQYF TGCAGTGCTGCCGACAGGCCGGAGACCCAGTACTTC
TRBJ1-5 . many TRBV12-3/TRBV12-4 CASSSGFQPQHF TGTGCCAGCAGTTCAGGGTTTCAGCCCCAGCATTTT
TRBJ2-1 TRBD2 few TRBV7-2 CASKRAGGDNEQFF TGTGCCAGTAAGAGAGCGGGGGGCGACAATGAGCAGTTCTTC
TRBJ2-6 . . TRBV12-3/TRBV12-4 CASSLLEDNVLTF TGTGCCAGCAGCCTCCTTGAGGACAACGTCCTGACTTTC
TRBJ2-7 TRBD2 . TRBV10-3 CAISESEAGGVSYEQYF TGTGCCATCAGTGAGTCTGAAGCGGGAGGTGTCTCCTACGAGCAGTACTTC
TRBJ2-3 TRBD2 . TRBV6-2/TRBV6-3 CASWEAGRGLATDTQYF TGTGCCAGCTGGGAGGCGGGGAGGGGCCTTGCCACAGATACGCAGTATTTT
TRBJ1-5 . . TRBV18 CASSNGLVEPQHF TGTGCCAGCTCGAACGGGTTGGTAGAACCCCAGCATTTT
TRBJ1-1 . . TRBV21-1 CVSSPYRGPTRAFF TGTGTCAGCAGCCCCTACAGGGGTCCAACAAGAGCTTTCTTT